This TCR beta chain is from a study of OX40 agonist ivuxolimab in advanced cancers. Profiled with immunoSEQ multiplex PCR; TCRdb holds only in-frame clones, not every one. The data contain tens of thousands of clones, approximately 90% of them singletons. This clone was recorded only once. One junction end disagrees with the germline gene, perhaps due to a read error. Germline assignment: CDR1 LGHNA and CDR2 YSLEER. This CDR3 comprises 15 residues. V usage is TRBV4-3 and J usage is TRBJ1-5; no clear D. The source was CD4+ or CD8+ T cells sorted from blood, collected in a trial of the OX40 agonist ivuxolimab. The clonotype originates from an adult with an advanced solid tumor such as melanoma, head and neck, liver or kidney cancer. DNA of the CDR3: TGCGCCGGCAGCCAAGATGCGGGGAGGAATCAGCCCCAGCATTTT. Translation gives CAGSQDAGRNQPQHF.